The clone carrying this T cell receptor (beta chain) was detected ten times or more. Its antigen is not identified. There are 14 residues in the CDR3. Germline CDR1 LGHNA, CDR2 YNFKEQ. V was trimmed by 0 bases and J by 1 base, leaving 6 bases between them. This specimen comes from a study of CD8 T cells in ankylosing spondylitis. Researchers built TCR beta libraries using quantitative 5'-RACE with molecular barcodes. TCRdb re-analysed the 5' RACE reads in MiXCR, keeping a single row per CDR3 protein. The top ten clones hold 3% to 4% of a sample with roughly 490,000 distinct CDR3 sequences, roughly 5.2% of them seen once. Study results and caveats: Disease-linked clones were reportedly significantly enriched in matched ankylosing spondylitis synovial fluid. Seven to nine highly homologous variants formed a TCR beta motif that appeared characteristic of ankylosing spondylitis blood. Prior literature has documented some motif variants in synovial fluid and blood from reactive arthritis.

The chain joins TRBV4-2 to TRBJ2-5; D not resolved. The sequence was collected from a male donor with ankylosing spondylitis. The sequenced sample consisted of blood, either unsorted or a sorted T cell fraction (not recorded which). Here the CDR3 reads CASSQDAFQETQYF. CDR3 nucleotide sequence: TGTGCCAGCAGCCAAGATGCGTTCCAAGAGACCCAGTACTTC.